This TCR beta chain was documented in a study of radiotherapy plus CTLA-4 blockade in lung cancer. TCRdb's copy holds only in-frame clones and misses some; the assay was immunoSEQ multiplex PCR. This sample has tens of thousands of clones, with about 85% found just once. Germline CDR1 is MGHDK and CDR2 is SYGVNS. V dropped 4 bases and J dropped 4 bases, with 17 bases sitting between them. The CDR3 has 16 residues. This TCR derives from a human donor with non-small cell lung cancer whose response to radiotherapy plus ipilimumab could not be evaluated. The chain carries TRBV25-1 and TRBJ1-5; D might be TRBD1 (6 bases). Sequencing used peripheral blood, obtained from a patient treated with radiotherapy plus ipilimumab. Here the CDR3 reads CASSVSGTGSNQPQHF. CDR3 nucleotide sequence: TGTGCCAGCAGTGTGAGTGGCACAGGGAGTAATCAGCCCCAGCATTTT.